Presented here are 3 T cell receptor beta chains from one specimen sequenced in a study of blood T cells in healthy people across ages. Combining a sample-barcoded 5' primer with a J-beta primer mix, a second PCR ran for about 6 to 11 cycles. TCRdb reanalysed the 5' RACE reads using MiXCR and keeps one entry per CDR3 protein. Of about 1.8 million distinct CDR3 sequences in the sample, around 50% were seen once. The sequenced sample was blood. The receptors originated from a woman aged 40 to 49 in good health.

This clonotype was recorded once. This sequence joins TRBV12-3 or TRBV12-4 and TRBJ1-5; maybe TRBD1 (5 bases). This CDR3 has 17 amino acids. Trimming cost V 2 bases and J 0 bases, with 14 bases left between them. The CDR3 region is CASSLPIRQNSNQPQHF. CDR3 DNA sequence: TGTGCCAGCAGTTTACCCATCCGACAGAATAGCAATCAGCCCCAGCATTTT.

This clonotype was observed a few times. The CDR3 coding sequence is TGTGCCAGCACGACAGGAGGATCTAACTACGAGCAGTACTTC. Translated: CASTTGGSNYEQYF. The genes are TRBV28 and TRBJ2-7; weak D call: TRBD1 (6 bases). Trimming removed 7 bases from V and 3 bases from J, with 16 bases in between. CDR1 MDHEN and CDR2 SYDVKM come from the germline V gene. The CDR3 spans 14 residues.

The chain links TRBV29-1 to TRBJ1-2; the match to TRBD1 covers 8 bases. From germline, CDR1 is SQVTM and CDR2 ANQGSEA. The CDR3 covers 13 residues. Trimming cost V 2 bases and J 5 bases; bases outside gene matches: 4. The CDR3 is CSVERTGSYGYTF. The CDR3 nucleotides read TGCAGCGTTGAAAGGACAGGGTCATATGGCTACACCTTC. The full variable domain, completed using reference TRBV29-1 and TRBJ1-2, is SAVISQKPSRDICQRGTSLTIQCQVDSQVTMMFWYRQQPGQSLTLIATANQGSEATYESGFVIDKFPISRPNLTFSTLTVSNMSPEDSSIYLCSVERTGSYGYTFGSGTRLTVV.